The clone carrying this T cell receptor (beta chain) was counted only a few times. Its antigen remains unidentified. Trimming took 0 bases from V and 7 from J; bases not matched to a gene: 6. This CDR3 has 16 residues. The germline V gene encodes CDR1 LGHNA and CDR2 YSLEER. Notes on the study in general: The larger-cohort validation was restricted to a single TCR beta V-J rearrangement rather than whole repertoires.

After constant-region reverse-primer amplification, full-length variable regions underwent semi-nested PCR with Nested Universal Primer A. One entry per CDR3 protein, called by TCRdb with MiXCR from the 5' RACE reads. This table has around 11,000 distinct CDR3 sequences, roughly half appearing once. Naive CD4+ T cells were purified with Tregs depleted by CD25. This TCR was recovered from a female donor with breast cancer. Material: tumor-infiltrating naive CD4+ T cells sorted from the breast tumor. Subset described: naive CD4+ T cells, CD4+CD45RA+CD25-. V is TRBV4-3 and J is TRBJ1-4; TRBD1 agrees at 9 bases. CDR3 sequence: CASSQEATGGGEKLFF. CDR3 sequence (DNA): TGCGCCAGCAGCCAAGAGGCGACAGGGGGAGGTGAAAAACTGTTTTTT.